This entry concerns a single T cell receptor beta chain. Its antigen is unidentified. The data derive from a study of blood T cells in healthy people across ages. Investigators took 8 to 10 milliliters of peripheral blood from every donor. Notes on the study in general: A strong correlation was seen between TCR beta diversity and naive T cell percentage. The long-lived group displayed more naive CD4+ cells, plus higher diversity, than the aged donors did.

Sample-barcoded 5' priming and a J-beta primer mix drove a second PCR of about 6 to 11 cycles. Researchers report that a template-switch adaptor with 12 random nucleotides tagged each cDNA molecule. TCRdb itself ran the 5' RACE reads through MiXCR, one entry per CDR3 protein. Found here are some 940,000 distinct CDR3 sequences, 25% to 30% of them singletons; the top ten hold more than 8.5%. Germline trimming cut 6 bases from V and 3 bases from J; bases unmatched to any gene: 6. The CDR3 covers 14 residues. The germline V gene encodes CDR1 MDHEN and CDR2 SYDVKM. This sample also appeared in a second study, on T cells of mothers and their children.

This TCR derives from a woman aged 40 to 50 in good health. The rearrangement uses TRBV28 and TRBJ2-7, with 9 bases matching TRBD1. Source material: blood. The CDR3: CASRTPGQGYEQYF. The CDR3 region has the DNA TGTGCCAGCAGAACGCCGGGACAGGGCTACGAGCAGTACTTC.